These T cell receptor beta chains were read from a single sample in a study of shared clonotypes between healthy human individuals. The method was immunoSEQ multiplex PCR; TCRdb's version includes in-frame clones alone and lacks a portion of them. The sample lists roughly 2.5 million clones; more than 90% were seen once. Sequencing input: naive CD4+ T cells sorted from blood. These receptors were obtained from a man in his late teens or twenties in good health. Each CDR3 is given with its conserved first and last residue. D genes are given only for firm matches. Clone sizes are given selectively: once, few, many, or a class where the clone is expanded.

>TRBD1|TRBJ1-1|-|TRBV19
CASSNTGDTEAFF
TGTGCCAGTAGTAACACAGGGGACACTGAAGCTTTCTTT
>-|TRBJ1-2|-|TRBV10-3
CAISESWNGYTF
TGTGCCATCAGTGAGTCCTGGAACGGCTACACCTTC
>-|TRBJ2-2|-|TRBV18
CASSQNSPSLGTGELFF
TGTGCCAGCTCACAAAATAGTCCAAGTCTGGGGACCGGGGAGCTGTTTTTT
>-|TRBJ2-3|-|TRBV7-2
CASSLGSGLSTDTQYF
TGTGCCAGCAGCTTAGGCAGCGGACTCAGCACAGATACGCAGTATTTT
>-|TRBJ2-7|-|TRBV10-3
CAISESLSTKPYEQYF
TGTGCCATCAGTGAGTCCCTGTCAACAAAACCCTACGAGCAGTACTTC
>-|TRBJ1-2|-|TRBV25-1
CASSEFWAGYTF
TGTGCCAGCAGTGAATTTTGGGCGGGCTACACCTTC
>TRBD2|TRBJ2-2|-|TRBV5-4
CATQREGPYPFTGELFF
TGTGCCACCCAACGGGAGGGACCCTATCCTTTCACCGGGGAGCTGTTTTTT
>TRBD2|TRBJ2-1|-|TRBV9
CASSVVASGRGNEQFF
TGTGCCAGCAGCGTAGTTGCTAGCGGGAGGGGCAATGAGCAGTTCTTC
>TRBD1|TRBJ2-5|-|TRBV2
CASSLDRGYQETQYF
TGTGCCAGCAGCTTGGACAGGGGGTACCAAGAGACCCAGTACTTC
>-|TRBJ2-2|-|TRBV10-2
CASSWIESSTGELFF
TGCGCCAGCAGTTGGATAGAGTCGTCCACCGGGGAGCTGTTTTTT
>TRBD1|TRBJ1-3|-|TRBV30
CAWHRGLAGNTIYF
TGTGCCTGGCACAGGGGGCTCGCTGGAAACACCATATATTTT
>-|TRBJ2-7|-|TRBV18
CASSPQGFEQYF
TGTGCCAGCTCACCACAGGGTTTCGAGCAGTACTTC
>-|TRBJ2-5|-|TRBV7-2
CASSLGGAPETQYF
TGTGCCAGCAGCTTAGGGGGAGCCCCAGAGACCCAGTACTTC
>TRBD2|TRBJ2-1|-|TRBV5-4
CASSLGGGYQQFF
TGTGCCAGCAGCCTCGGCGGGGGGTATCAGCAGTTCTTC
>-|TRBJ2-7|-|TRBV7-2
CASSLRESTYEQYF
TGTGCCAGCAGCTTGAGGGAGTCAACCTACGAGCAGTACTTC
>TRBD1|TRBJ2-1|-|TRBV15
CATSRPGTEVYNEQFF
TGTGCCACCAGCAGGCCGGGGACAGAGGTATACAATGAGCAGTTCTTC
>-|TRBJ1-6|few|TRBV28
CASLAGTNNSPLHF
TGTGCCAGCCTAGCCGGGACAAATAATTCACCCCTCCACTTT
>-|TRBJ1-5|few|TRBV30
CAWSTGDNQPQHF
TGTGCCTGGAGTACTGGGGACAATCAGCCCCAGCATTTT
>-|TRBJ1-6|few|TRBV2
CASSELAGNAPLHF
TGTGCCAGCAGTGAGCTGGCGGGGAATGCACCCCTCCACTTT
>TRBD1|TRBJ1-2|-|TRBV19
CASAGTGVDNYGYTF
TGTGCCAGTGCCGGGACAGGGGTTGATAACTATGGCTACACCTTC
>-|TRBJ2-2|-|TRBV5-4
CASSLPQTNTGELFF
TGTGCCAGCAGCTTGCCGCAGACGAACACCGGGGAGCTGTTTTTT
>-|TRBJ2-1|-|TRBV2
CASSLQGNNEQFF
TGTGCCAGCAGCCTACAGGGTAACAATGAGCAGTTCTTC
>TRBD1|TRBJ1-5|few|TRBV10-3
CAIGQGAQPQHF
TGTGCCATCGGACAGGGGGCACAGCCCCAGCATTTT
>-|TRBJ2-7|-|TRBV28
CASSYPRGTSYEQYF
TGTGCCAGCAGTTACCCTAGGGGGACCTCCTACGAGCAGTACTTC
>-|TRBJ2-1|-|TRBV5-1
CASSLPQGSGNEQFF
TGCGCCAGCAGCCTCCCGCAGGGTAGCGGCAATGAGCAGTTCTTC
>-|TRBJ2-3|-|TRBV18
CASSPRNHVTDTQYF
TGTGCCAGCTCACCGAGGAACCACGTAACAGATACGCAGTATTTT
>-|TRBJ1-5|-|TRBV6-1
CASSEAGGLNQPQHF
TGTGCCAGCAGTGAAGCTGGAGGGCTCAATCAGCCCCAGCATTTT
>-|TRBJ2-1|-|TRBV2
CASRGESGSYNEQFF
TGTGCCAGCAGAGGGGAGTCTGGCTCCTACAATGAGCAGTTCTTC
>TRBD1|TRBJ1-4|once|TRBV28
CASRSNRGGEKLFF
TGTGCCAGCAGGAGTAACAGGGGTGGTGAAAAACTGTTTTTT
>-|TRBJ2-7|-|TRBV11-2
CASSSRDYEQYF
TGTGCCAGCAGCTCCAGGGACTACGAGCAGTACTTC
>-|TRBJ2-7|-|TRBV18
CASSPGVLSYEQYF
TGTGCCAGCTCACCAGGGGTCCTATCCTACGAGCAGTACTTC
>-|TRBJ2-7|-|TRBV21-1
CASSKNSGSHEQYF
TGTGCCAGCAGCAAAAATAGCGGGAGCCACGAGCAGTACTTC
>TRBD1|TRBJ1-3|-|TRBV5-4
CASSLTGTGAGNTIYF
TGTGCCAGCAGCTTAACCGGGACAGGGGCTGGAAACACCATATATTTT
>TRBD2|TRBJ2-3|-|TRBV5-1
CASSLLLAGGPGGDTQYF
TGCGCCAGCAGCTTGCTACTAGCGGGGGGGCCGGGTGGAGATACGCAGTATTTT
>TRBD1|TRBJ1-3|-|TRBV7-3
CASSLGDSGGNTIYF
TGTGCCAGCAGCTTGGGGGACAGCGGAGGAAACACCATATATTTT
>TRBD1|TRBJ1-6|once|TRBV5-6
CASSPPGQGGSYNSPLHF
TGTGCCAGCAGCCCACCGGGACAGGGTGGATCCTATAATTCACCCCTCCACTTT
>TRBD1|TRBJ1-5|few|TRBV5-1
CASSLQGAWSGNQPQHF
TGCGCCAGCAGCTTACAGGGGGCGTGGTCTGGCAATCAGCCCCAGCATTTT
>TRBD1|TRBJ1-5|-|TRBV19
CASKGQGPTQPQHF
TGTGCCAGTAAGGGACAGGGTCCCACACAGCCCCAGCATTTT
>TRBD1|TRBJ2-7|-|TRBV10-2
CASRVVGGTGSYEQYF
TGCGCCAGCAGGGTCGTAGGAGGGACAGGGTCCTACGAGCAGTACTTC
>-|TRBJ1-6|-|TRBV5-1
CASSLGGWGSNSPLHF
TGCGCCAGCAGCTTGGGAGGCTGGGGAAGCAATTCACCCCTCCACTTT
>-|TRBJ1-6|-|TRBV11-2
CASSLLWGSPLHF
TGTGCCAGCAGCTTATTGTGGGGCTCACCCCTCCACTTT
>TRBD1|TRBJ2-1|once|TRBV6-4
CASSRDRVVPNEQFF
TGTGCCAGCAGCCGGGACAGGGTAGTGCCCAATGAGCAGTTCTTC
>-|TRBJ1-6|-|TRBV27
CASGRDTISGSPLHF
TGTGCCAGCGGAAGGGATACGATTTCGGGTTCACCCCTCCACTTT
>-|TRBJ1-4|-|TRBV6-5
CASSSGEKLFF
TGTGCCAGCAGCTCCGGTGAAAAACTGTTTTTT
>-|TRBJ2-7|-|TRBV18
CASSPPEPTYEQYF
TGTGCCAGCTCACCTCCGGAGCCGACCTACGAGCAGTACTTC
>TRBD2|TRBJ2-3|-|TRBV10-3
CAITLAETDTQYF
TGTGCCATCACACTAGCGGAGACAGATACGCAGTATTTT
>TRBD2|TRBJ2-1|-|TRBV5-1
CASSLPSGDNNEQFF
TGCGCCAGCAGCTTGCCTAGCGGGGATAACAATGAGCAGTTCTTC
>TRBD2|TRBJ2-3|-|TRBV5-4
CASSLAGKFTDTQYF
TGTGCCAGCAGTTTAGCGGGGAAGTTCACAGATACGCAGTATTTT
>-|TRBJ2-1|once|TRBV29-1
CSAGAGTYDEQFF
TGCAGCGCCGGTGCCGGAACCTACGATGAGCAGTTCTTC
>-|TRBJ2-1|-|TRBV5-1
CASRQGLSRNEQFF
TGCGCCAGCAGACAGGGACTTTCGAGGAATGAGCAGTTCTTC
>-|TRBJ1-2|-|TRBV5-4
CASMEKTNYGYTF
TGTGCCAGCATGGAAAAGACTAACTATGGCTACACCTTC
>-|TRBJ1-5|-|TRBV5-1
CASSLAGDQPQHF
TGCGCCAGCAGCTTGGCTGGCGATCAGCCCCAGCATTTT
>-|TRBJ1-2|-|TRBV28
CASSLDGNYGYTF
TGTGCCAGCAGTTTGGACGGGAACTATGGCTACACCTTC
>-|TRBJ1-5|-|TRBV28
CASSPSIPWEGSYNQPQHF
TGTGCCAGCAGTCCCTCAATCCCTTGGGAGGGGTCCTACAATCAGCCCCAGCATTTT
>TRBD1|TRBJ1-5|-|TRBV5-1
CASSLDGQGGNQPQHF
TGCGCCAGCAGCTTGGACGGGCAGGGGGGCAATCAGCCCCAGCATTTT